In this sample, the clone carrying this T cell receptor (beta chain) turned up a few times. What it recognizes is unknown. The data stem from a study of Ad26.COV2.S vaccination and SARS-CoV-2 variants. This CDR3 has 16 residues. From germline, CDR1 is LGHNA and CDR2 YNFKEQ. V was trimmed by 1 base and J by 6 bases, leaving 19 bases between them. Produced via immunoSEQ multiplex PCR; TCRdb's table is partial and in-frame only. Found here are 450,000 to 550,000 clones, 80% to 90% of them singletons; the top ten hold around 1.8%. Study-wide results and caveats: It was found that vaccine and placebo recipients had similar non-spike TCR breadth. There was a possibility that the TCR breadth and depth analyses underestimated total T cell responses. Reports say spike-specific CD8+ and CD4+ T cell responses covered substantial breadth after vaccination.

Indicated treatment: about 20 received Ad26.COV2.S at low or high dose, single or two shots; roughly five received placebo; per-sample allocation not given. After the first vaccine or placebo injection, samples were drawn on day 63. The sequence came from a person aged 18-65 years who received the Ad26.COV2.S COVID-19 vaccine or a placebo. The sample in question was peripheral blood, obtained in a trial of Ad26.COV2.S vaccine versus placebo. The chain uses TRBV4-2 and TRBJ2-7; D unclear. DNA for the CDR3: TGTGCCAGCAGCCAAGGGTTCGAGGCTTCCTCGGCCGAGCAGTACTTC. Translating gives CASSQGFEASSAEQYF.